This TCR beta chain was obtained from a study of identical twins. This CDR3 is 13 amino acids long. The germline V and J ends were trimmed by 1 base and 4 bases, with 8 bases remaining between them. Germline V gene sequence: CDR1 DFQATT, CDR2 SNEGSKA (reference sequence). One entry per CDR3 protein results from TCRdb running MiXCR on the 5' RACE reads. There are 450,000 or so distinct CDR3 sequences in the sample; 24% occur only once, and about 2.7% lies in the top ten. These data were also reused for a study on T cells expressing NK-cell markers.

This clonotype originated in a woman aged 18-29 years in good health. J is TRBJ1-5 and V is TRBV20-1; D not resolved. Sequences were obtained from CD4+ T cells sorted from blood. CDR3 sequence: CSARGLGNQPQHF. The CDR3 coding sequence is TGCAGTGCTAGAGGACTGGGGAATCAGCCCCAGCATTTT.